The clone carrying this TCR beta chain was picked up a small number of times. Antigen specificity is unknown. The CDR3 has 13 residues. Germline CDR1 and CDR2: LNHDA and SQIVND (reference sequence). The V gene lost 6 bases and the J gene lost 4 bases, with 10 bases spanning the gap. This record comes from a study of OX40 agonist ivuxolimab in advanced cancers. Study-wide context: Patients got intravenous ivuxolimab at 0.01 to 10 mg/kg every 2 weeks. Dose-escalation patients had hepatocellular carcinoma, melanoma, renal cell or head and neck cancer. Treatment received earlier with anti-PD-1, anti-PD-L1 or anti-CTLA-4 agents was allowed, and more than 30% had some. Study-level results: In CD8+ T cells, expanded clones were on average more numerous than in CD4+.

The repertoire was sequenced with immunoSEQ multiplex PCR; TCRdb's copy has only in-frame clones and lacks some. This sample has under 100,000 clones, with roughly 84% found just once. The starting material was CD4+ or CD8+ T cells sorted from blood, obtained in a trial of the OX40 agonist ivuxolimab. This TCR was recovered from an adult with an advanced solid tumor such as melanoma, head and neck, liver or kidney cancer. V gene TRBV19 combines with J gene TRBJ1-3; the D is unclear. The CDR3 is CASSGRPGNTIYF. For the CDR3, the DNA is TGTGCCAGTAGCGGAAGACCCGGAAACACCATATATTTT.